This T cell receptor (beta chain) is drawn from a study of CD8 T cells in Susac syndrome. The CD8+ and CD4+ T cells were isolated magnetically using a negative isolation approach, whereas the TEMRA cells were enriched by FACS. The CDR3 is 15 residues long. CDR1 and CDR2 (germline): SNHLY, FYNNEI. Trimming removed 5 bases from V and 0 bases from J, with 12 bases in between. Roughly 0.45 to 1 ug RNA was reverse transcribed with random hexamers. A single record per CDR3 protein comes from TCRdb applying MiXCR to the immunoSEQ multiplex PCR reads. Seen here are approximately 270,000 distinct CDR3 sequences, 90% to 95% observed once, and the top ten hold approximately 0.072%.

The source of this sequence is a human donor with multiple sclerosis. Source material: CD4+ T cells from PBMCs. This chain connects TRBV2 to TRBJ2-3, with a weak D call TRBD2 (7 bases). The DNA for the CDR3 is TGTGCCAGCAGTAGGGGGGGTGGGAGCACAGATACGCAGTATTTT. Protein sequence: CASSRGGGSTDTQYF. Combining the CDR3 with reference TRBV2 and TRBJ2-3 gives the whole variable domain EPEVTQTPSHQVTQMGQEVILRCVPISNHLYFYWYRQILGQKVEFLVSFYNNEISEKSEIFDDQFSVERPDGSNFTLKIRSTKLEDSAMYFCASSRGGGSTDTQYFGPGTRLTVL.